One sample yielded the 29 T cell receptor beta chains listed below, sequenced in a study of robustness of blood B and T cell sequencing. cDNA was made with a 5' template-switch oligo adding a universal priming site. A 12-nucleotide random UMI in the template-switch oligo labeled every cDNA molecule. One entry per CDR3 protein results from TCRdb running MiXCR on the PCR reads. The repertoire has about 1,900 distinct CDR3 sequences, approximately 76% of them found once; the top ten carry 40% to 50%. The template for TCR beta quantification was mRNA, not genomic DNA. The material sequenced was peripheral blood. The receptors originated from a human donor in good health.

The V call is TRBV7-9, the J call TRBJ1-2; D not resolved. Trimming removed 5 bases at V and 1 base at J, with 14 bases between. Germline V gene sequence: CDR1 SEHNR, CDR2 FQNEAQ (reference sequence). There are 15 residues in the CDR3. CDR3 amino acids: CASSPPRPNNYGYTF. The DNA of the CDR3 is TGTGCCAGCAGCCCACCCCGTCCAAATAACTATGGCTACACCTTC.

The rearrangement uses TRBV7-9 and TRBJ2-1; 7 bases align to TRBD2. Germline CDR1 SEHNR, CDR2 FQNEAQ (reference sequence). V was pared by 0 bases and J by 4 bases, with 0 bases of the junction left unmatched. The CDR3 is 14 residues long. The CDR3 DNA reads TGTGCCAGCAGCTTAGCGGGGGGGTACAATGAGCAGTTCTTC. Translating it yields CASSLAGGYNEQFF.

The rearrangement uses TRBV2 and TRBJ1-2, with D perhaps TRBD1 (6 bases). The V end was cut by 3 bases, the J end by 2 bases, with 10 bases between. There are 14 residues in the CDR3. In germline, CDR1 is SNHLY, CDR2 FYNNEI. The CDR3 sequence is CASSEGGGNYGYTF. As DNA, the CDR3 is TGTGCCAGCAGTGAGGGGGGCGGGAACTATGGCTACACCTTC. Filled out from reference TRBV2 and TRBJ1-2, the complete variable domain reads EPEVTQTPSHQVTQMGQEVILRCVPISNHLYFYWYRQILGQKVEFLVSFYNNEISEKSEIFDDQFSVERPDGSNFTLKIRSTKLEDSAMYFCASSEGGGNYGYTFGSGTRLTVV.

V usage is TRBV29-1 and J usage is TRBJ1-2; D gene uncertain. The germline V gene has CDR1 SQVTM and CDR2 ANQGSEA. The V and J ends lost 5 bases and 2 bases respectively, with 9 bases between them. This CDR3 region has 12 residues. The CDR3 loop reads CSVHTGNYGYTF. The CDR3 DNA is TGCAGCGTTCATACCGGGAACTATGGCTACACCTTC.

This chain connects TRBV29-1 to TRBJ1-1; a weak D match, TRBD1 (5 bases). The CDR3 consists of 16 residues. The V gene lost 7 bases and the J gene lost 0 bases, with 21 bases spanning the gap. Germline lookup yields CDR1 SQVTM and CDR2 ANQGSEA. This chain's CDR3 is CSARLNGRQMNTEAFF. In DNA, the CDR3 is TGCAGCGCTCGCCTGAACGGCCGACAGATGAACACTGAAGCTTTCTTT.

V gene TRBV29-1 combines with J gene TRBJ2-7; either TRBD1 or TRBD2 may fit D (7 bases each). The CDR3 covers 12 residues. Trimming stripped 5 bases from V and 7 bases from J, with 15 bases between. CDR1 is SQVTM, CDR2 ANQGSEA, per germline. This chain's CDR3 is CSVRAGGGEQYF. The CDR3 DNA is TGCAGCGTTCGGGCAGGGGGAGGGGAGCAGTACTTC.

This clonotype was detected only once. The rearrangement links TRBV2 to TRBJ1-2; D is unclear. The CDR3 length is 15 residues. The germline gives CDR1 SNHLY, CDR2 FYNNEI. Trimming took 4 bases from V and 4 from J, leaving 16 bases between them. CDR3 nucleotide sequence: TGTGCCAGCAGTGCAAGAGGACTCCAATTCTATGGCTACACCTTC. Its protein is CASSARGLQFYGYTF. Drawing the rest from reference TRBV2 and TRBJ1-2, the complete variable domain is EPEVTQTPSHQVTQMGQEVILRCVPISNHLYFYWYRQILGQKVEFLVSFYNNEISEKSEIFDDQFSVERPDGSNFTLKIRSTKLEDSAMYFCASSARGLQFYGYTFGSGTRLTVV.

The chain couples TRBV19 to TRBJ1-5, with D possibly being TRBD1 (6 bases). This CDR3 region has 15 residues. Trimming shortened V by 3 bases and J by 3 bases, and 12 bases separated the two germline ends. Germline CDR1 reads LNHDA; CDR2 reads SQIVND (reference sequence). Here the CDR3 reads CASSMQGNYNQPQHF. DNA of the CDR3: TGTGCCAGTAGTATGCAGGGGAACTACAATCAGCCCCAGCATTTT.

CDR3 loop: CSVGTATDTQYF. CDR3 bases: TGCAGCGTTGGAACAGCCACAGATACGCAGTATTTT. The V call is TRBV29-1, the J call TRBJ2-3; unclear D gene. The length of the CDR3 is 12 residues. Germline V gene data show CDR1 as SQVTM and CDR2 as ANQGSEA. V was trimmed by 4 bases and J by 2 bases, leaving 7 bases between them.

V gene TRBV29-1 combines with J gene TRBJ2-7; D remains unclear. Between the trimmed V and J ends, which lost 4 bases and 0 bases, there was a span of 7 bases. Germline CDR1 reads SQVTM; CDR2 reads ANQGSEA. The CDR3 runs to 12 residues. The CDR3 DNA sequence: TGCAGCGTTGGCCGGAACTCCTACGAGCAGTACTTC. Translating it yields CSVGRNSYEQYF.

This clonotype was picked up a small number of times. The chain uses TRBV5-1 and TRBJ2-2; no reliable D call. Trimming left V 0 bases short and J 0 bases short, with 3 bases between. The CDR3 consists of 14 residues. CDR1 is SGHRS, CDR2 YFSETQ, per germline. The CDR3 region is CASSLGTNTGELFF. In DNA, the CDR3 is TGCGCCAGCAGCTTGGGAACGAACACCGGGGAGCTGTTTTTT.

This clonotype was found a few times. The V call is TRBV5-8, the J call TRBJ1-1; D gene ambiguous. Germline CDR1 is SGHTS and CDR2 is YDEGEE. There are 12 residues in the CDR3. Trimming removed 2 bases from V and 1 base from J, with 3 bases in between. The CDR3 nucleotides are TGTGCCAGCAGCTTCTGGAACACTGAAGCTTTCTTT. Its translation is CASSFWNTEAFF. The whole variable domain, remainder taken from reference TRBV5-8 and TRBJ1-1, is EAGVTQSPTHLIKTRGQQATLRCSPISGHTSVYWYQQALGLGLQFLLWYDEGEERNRGNFPPRFSGRQFPNYSSELNVNALELEDSALYLCASSFWNTEAFFGQGTRLTVV.

The V call is TRBV23-1, the J call TRBJ1-4; 7 bases align to TRBD1. TRBV23-1 qualifies as an ORF whose function is uncertain. V dropped 8 bases and J dropped 4; count of bases not matched to a gene: 7. The CDR3 totals 14 residues. This chain's CDR3 is CASVRGTVNEKLFF. CDR3 nucleotide sequence: TGCGCCAGCGTCAGGGGGACAGTTAATGAAAAACTGTTTTTT.

The count of this clonotype is one. The chain couples TRBV12-3 or TRBV12-4 to TRBJ2-2; 8 nucleotides match TRBD1. This CDR3 has 17 amino acids. With V trimmed by 5 bases and J by 6 bases, 14 bases remained unmatched. This CDR3 is CASSRTGKSLDAGELFF. CDR3 coding DNA: TGTGCCAGCAGTAGGACAGGGAAATCTCTCGACGCCGGGGAGCTGTTTTTT.

The chain has TRBV1 and TRBJ2-3; TRBD1, the D gene given by the table, was not confirmed from the DNA. TRBV1 is recorded as a pseudogene. The CDR3 sequence is 15 residues long. The CDR3 protein is CTSPKGQGLTDTQYF. DNA of the CDR3: TGCACCAGCCCCAAGGGACAGGGTCTCACAGATACGCAGTATTTT.

The chain links TRBV29-1 to TRBJ1-2; no clear D gene. V lost 7 bases to trimming and J lost 2 bases, with 14 bases between them. CDR1 is SQVTM, CDR2 ANQGSEA, per germline. The CDR3 sequence is 13 residues long. The CDR3 sequence: CSADGPGNYGYTF. The CDR3 DNA is TGCAGCGCAGACGGACCGGGAAACTATGGCTACACCTTC.

This clonotype came up once. This chain connects TRBV7-2 to TRBJ1-6; 7 nucleotides align to TRBD1. Looked up from germline, CDR1 is SGHTA and CDR2 is FQGNSA. This CDR3 has 13 amino acids. The V segment lost 3 bases and the J segment 9 bases; nucleotides outside the gene matches: 2. CDR3 loop: CASSFSGGSPLHF. The DNA of the CDR3 is TGTGCCAGCAGCTTCTCAGGGGGTTCACCCCTCCACTTT.

J is TRBJ1-5 and V is TRBV5-5; D gene unclear. Germline V gene data show CDR1 as SGHKS and CDR2 as YYEKEE (reference sequence). Trimming pared 0 bases from V and 0 bases from J, leaving 4 bases between. The CDR3 length is 14 residues. The CDR3 sequence: CASSLVVSNQPQHF. The CDR3 region has the DNA TGTGCCAGCAGCTTGGTGGTTAGCAATCAGCCCCAGCATTTT.

This clonotype ranks as hyperexpanded. This chain links TRBV6-5 with TRBJ1-1; D not resolved. V gave up 0 bases and J gave up 0 bases, with 5 bases separating them. The CDR3 loop spans 14 amino acids. Germline CDR1 MNHEY, CDR2 SVGAGI. Here the CDR3 reads CASSYSTVNTEAFF. CDR3 sequence (DNA): TGTGCCAGCAGTTACTCAACTGTGAACACTGAAGCTTTCTTT.

The rearrangement joins TRBV6-4 to TRBJ2-3, with a weak D call TRBD2 (5 bases). Germline CDR1 MRHNA, CDR2 SNTAGT. Deletions cut 8 bases from V and 0 bases from J, with 9 bases between. CDR3 length equals 13 residues. The CDR3 nucleotides are TGTGCCAGCTCTTGGACTAGCACAGATACGCAGTATTTT. It specifies CASSWTSTDTQYF.

The V and J genes are TRBV10-1 and TRBJ2-2, with D possibly being TRBD2 (5 bases). V was trimmed by 0 bases and J by 3 bases, leaving 17 bases between them. The germline gives CDR1 WNHNN, CDR2 SYGVQD (reference sequence). The CDR3 sequence is 18 residues long. In nucleotides, the CDR3 is TGCGCCAGCAGTGAGTCTCGTTCCCCGGGATACTACACCGGGGAGCTGTTTTTT. It yields the protein CASSESRSPGYYTGELFF.

The chain couples TRBV5-1 to TRBJ2-1; a weak D match, TRBD2 (5 bases). The ends were cut back, 2 bases at V and 0 bases at J, with 12 bases in the middle. The CDR3 loop spans 16 amino acids. Germline loops: CDR1 SGHRS, CDR2 YFSETQ. The DNA of the CDR3 is TGCGCCAGCAGCTTTTCGGGGAGCAGCTCCTACAATGAGCAGTTCTTC. This sequence encodes CASSFSGSSSYNEQFF.

This chain connects TRBV5-8 to TRBJ1-5, with TRBD1 matching over 8 bases. Germline CDR1 SGHTS, CDR2 YDEGEE. Unmatched junction bases numbered 5, after V lost 5 bases and J lost 1 base. The CDR3 spans 15 residues. The CDR3 coding sequence is TGTGCCAGCAGTCCAACAGGGGGGAGCAATCAGCCCCAGCATTTT. It translates to CASSPTGGSNQPQHF.

The chain joins TRBV10-3 to TRBJ1-2; 7 bases are a match to TRBD1. Germline CDR1 reads ENHRY; CDR2 reads SYGVKD. The trim removed 6 bases at V and 3 bases at J, leaving 7 bases unmatched. The CDR3 extends over 14 amino acids. CDR3 sequence: CAIRIDRADYGYTF. CDR3 coding DNA: TGTGCCATCAGGATAGACAGGGCGGACTATGGCTACACCTTC.

The chain is built from TRBV10-3 and TRBJ1-2, with a tentative D call TRBD1 (5 bases). V lost 5 bases, J lost 6 bases, and 13 bases lay in between. Looked up from germline, CDR1 is ENHRY and CDR2 is SYGVKD. This CDR3 has 13 amino acids. As DNA, the CDR3 is TGTGCCATCAGTCCGACAGCCAAGAATGGCTACACCTTC. It is translated as CAISPTAKNGYTF.

The rearrangement links TRBV10-3 to TRBJ1-2, with 12 nucleotides matching TRBD1. J lost 6 bases, V lost 4 bases, and 21 bases had no gene match. The CDR3 extends over 20 amino acids. The germline V gene encodes CDR1 ENHRY and CDR2 SYGVKD. CDR3 DNA: TGTGCCATCAGTGGCAGCCCCCTACGGGACAGGGGGCTCAAAGTACATGGCTACACCTTC. The encoded protein is CAISGSPLRDRGLKVHGYTF.

This clonotype has a single count. V is TRBV11-1 and J is TRBJ2-2; 8 bases match TRBD2. The V gene end was trimmed by 6 bases and the J gene end by 5 bases; junction bases not matched to a gene: 2. This CDR3 is 13 amino acids long. Germline CDR1 reads SGHAT; CDR2 reads FQDESV (reference sequence). CDR3 protein: CASRASGTGELFF. Here the CDR3 DNA reads TGTGCCAGCAGGGCTAGCGGGACCGGGGAGCTGTTTTTT.

In this sample, this clonotype turned up a few times. The rearrangement joins TRBV24-1 to TRBJ2-2; possible D gene TRBD2, 6 bases. Trimming removed 0 bases at V and 0 bases at J, with 7 bases between. The CDR3 consists of 16 residues. Germline-derived CDR1 and CDR2 are KGHDR and SFDVKD. CDR3 loop: CATSDLSGANTGELFF. As DNA, the CDR3 is TGTGCCACCAGTGATTTGTCGGGGGCGAACACCGGGGAGCTGTTTTTT.

This clonotype was seen a few times. The rearrangement uses TRBV29-1 and TRBJ2-3, with D tentatively TRBD2 (6 bases). The CDR3 has 15 amino acids. In germline, CDR1 is SQVTM, CDR2 ANQGSEA. V dropped 3 bases and J dropped 1 base, with 14 bases sitting between them. The CDR3 sequence is CSVDNAGGGTDTQYF. CDR3 in DNA: TGCAGCGTTGACAACGCGGGCGGGGGCACAGATACGCAGTATTTT.